The present TCR beta chain was sequenced within a study of blood T cell repertoires in COVID-19. At the level of the study: The study drew acute and convalescent COVID-19 samples from the United States, Italy and Spain. In each case, the material was cDNA or gDNA derived from T cells, B-cell-depleted T cells, or PBMCs.

Per the original methods: Counts of nucleated cells, estimated from reference gene primer amplification, were obtained. Libraries were prepared by immunoSEQ multiplex PCR; TCRdb keeps only in-frame clonotypes and omits some of them. From that table come the V and J calls and clone size; the DNA was used to work out D and trimming. The table lists about 50,000 clones, around 86% of them singletons, with 6.5% in the top ten. CDR3 length: 15 residues. CDR1 and CDR2 from the germline V gene are SGHVS and FQNEAQ. V shed 3 bases and J shed 3 bases, with 12 bases lying between them. The sequence derives from a man aged 45 to 65 with active COVID-19. Sample: peripheral blood. The chain links TRBV7-8 to TRBJ1-3; D might be TRBD1 (6 bases). The CDR3 DNA is TGTGCCAGCAGCTTGCAGGGGAACAGTGGAAACACCATATATTTT. Its translation: CASSLQGNSGNTIYF.